This note documents a single T cell receptor beta chain sequence. Germline values: CDR1 LGHNA, CDR2 YSLEER. The CDR3 contains 17 residues. With V trimmed by 0 bases and J by 4 bases, 8 bases remained unmatched. The data are from a study of T cell changes during pregnancy in multiple sclerosis. Produced via immunoSEQ multiplex PCR; TCRdb's table is partial and in-frame only. This table holds 70,000 to 100,000 clones, about 94% found once. This clonotype was obtained from a female donor with multiple sclerosis, enrolled in a pregnancy study. The V gene is TRBV4-3, the J gene TRBJ1-3; 8 bases match TRBD1. The sequencing used peripheral blood, collected in the third trimester of pregnancy. CDR3 bases: TGCGCCAGCAGCCAAGATGTGACAGGGGTCGACGGAAACACCATATATTTT. Translating it yields CASSQDVTGVDGNTIYF.